A selection of T cell receptor beta chains follows, all from one sample in a study of T cell responses to AZD1222 COVID-19 vaccine. Method: immunoSEQ multiplex PCR; TCRdb's copy keeps in-frame clones and lacks some. The sample records roughly 120,000 clones, 80% to 90% being singletons. The sequenced sample was peripheral blood, obtained on day 0 of AZD1222 vaccination. The receptors come from an adult in good health. Both conserved end residues are part of each CDR3. The D gene is left open where the match is weak. Clone size, where shown, is once, few, many, or a class for clones that have expanded.

TRBJ1-5 13 NA NA TRBV24-1 CATSDRGNQPQHF TGTGCCACCAGTGACAGGGGCAATCAGCCCCAGCATTTT
TRBJ1-4 13 NA NA TRBV6-5 CASSFTQGPTLFF TGTGCCAGCAGTTTTACACAGGGTCCCACTCTGTTTTTT
TRBJ2-3 16 TRBD2 NA TRBV29-1 CSVKETAGGITDTQYF TGCAGCGTCAAGGAGACAGCGGGGGGGATCACAGATACGCAGTATTTT
TRBJ2-5 16 NA NA TRBV19 CASSMAKGRGGQTQYF TGTGCCAGTAGTATGGCCAAGGGCAGGGGTGGGCAGACCCAGTACTTC
TRBJ2-3 17 TRBD2 NA TRBV15 CATSRDSTSGYTDTQYF TGTGCCACCAGCAGAGATTCGACTAGCGGCTACACAGATACGCAGTATTTT
TRBJ1-5 16 NA NA TRBV16 CASSQFMGVGDQPQHF TGTGCCAGCAGCCAATTTATGGGGGTAGGGGATCAGCCCCAGCATTTT
TRBJ2-7 17 TRBD2 NA TRBV7-6 CASSLELAGAGNYEQYF TGTGCCAGCAGCTTAGAACTAGCGGGGGCGGGAAACTACGAGCAGTACTTC
TRBJ1-2 13 NA few TRBV29-1 CSVEDRTNYGYTF TGCAGCGTTGAAGACAGGACTAACTATGGCTACACCTTC
TRBJ1-2 14 NA NA TRBV6-5 CASSIRDANYGYTF TGTGCCAGCAGTATTCGGGACGCTAACTATGGCTACACCTTC
TRBJ1-4 17 TRBD1 NA TRBV3-1/TRBV3-2 CASSQERRGTVNEKLFF TGTGCCAGCAGCCAAGAACGGAGGGGGACAGTAAATGAAAAACTGTTTTTT
TRBJ2-3 14 NA NA TRBV5-1 CASSLGRNPDTQYF TGCGCCAGCAGCTTGGGACGTAACCCAGATACGCAGTATTTT
TRBJ1-2 12 NA NA TRBV6-5 CASRTDRYGYTF TGTGCCAGCAGAACTGACAGATATGGCTACACCTTC
TRBJ2-6 15 NA once TRBV30 CAWSGGGSGANVLTF TGTGCCTGGAGTGGAGGGGGCTCTGGGGCCAACGTCCTGACTTTC
TRBJ1-4 16 NA NA TRBV4-2 CASSQGGAYLEEKLFF TGTGCCAGCAGCCAAGGGGGAGCCTACCTAGAAGAAAAACTGTTTTTT
TRBJ2-4 15 NA NA TRBV6-6 CASTQGGLAKNIQYF TGTGCCAGCACGCAGGGGGGGTTAGCCAAAAACATTCAGTACTTC
TRBJ1-1 16 NA NA TRBV7-2 CASSLVPQNMNTEAFF TGTGCCAGCAGCTTAGTTCCGCAGAACATGAACACTGAAGCTTTCTTT
TRBJ2-1 15 TRBD1 NA TRBV13 CASSSRDRGYNEQFF TGTGCCAGCAGCTCCCGGGACAGGGGCTACAATGAGCAGTTCTTC
TRBJ1-3 16 TRBD1 NA TRBV4-3 CASSQDQDRAGNTIYF TGCGCCAGCAGCCAAGATCAGGACAGGGCTGGAAACACCATATATTTT
TRBJ1-2 17 NA NA TRBV6-1 CASSEMGREGRNYGYTF TGTGCCAGCAGTGAAATGGGCAGGGAGGGTAGGAACTATGGCTACACCTTC
TRBJ1-2 13 NA NA TRBV29-1 CSVGGQLDYGYTF TGCAGCGTTGGTGGACAGCTCGACTATGGCTACACCTTC
TRBJ2-1 15 NA NA TRBV5-1 CASSSSQPGNNEQFF TGCGCCAGCAGCAGTAGCCAACCTGGAAACAATGAGCAGTTCTTC
TRBJ1-2 15 TRBD1 NA TRBV7-9 CASRATGGRGSGYTF TGTGCCAGCAGGGCCACAGGGGGGCGAGGCAGTGGCTACACCTTC